This T cell receptor (beta chain) was obtained from a study of blood T cell repertoires in COVID-19. Libraries were prepared by immunoSEQ multiplex PCR; TCRdb keeps only in-frame clonotypes and omits some of them. This table has 400,000 or so clones, 75% to 90% appearing once. Those enrolled, adults aged roughly 18 to 100 years, came from some 25 US areas. Cohorts were determined from participant-reported clinical history. Cohort 3 recovery required two negative PCRs, clearance, or symptom resolution. This sequence originates from a young man who had recovered from COVID-19. The sequencing sample was made of PBMCs or T cells enriched from blood (not recorded which).

The CDR3 protein is CASSQVPYLSNEQFF. In nucleotides, the CDR3 is TGTGCCAGCAGCCAAGTTCCCTATCTTAGCAATGAGCAGTTCTTC. The chain links TRBV14 to TRBJ2-1, with D unresolved. The V gene lost 1 base and the J gene lost 6 bases, with 13 bases spanning the gap. The CDR3 extends over 15 amino acids. Per germline, CDR1 SGHDN and CDR2 FVKESK.